This T cell receptor (beta chain) is from a study of blood T cell repertoires in COVID-19. In the study overall: The origin of the acute and convalescent COVID-19 samples was the United States, Italy and Spain. PBMCs, B-cell-depleted T cells, or T cells provided the cDNA or gDNA that made up the material.

V dropped 6 bases and J dropped 8; count of bases not matched to a gene: 7. The length of the CDR3 is 13 residues. Germline CDR1 KGHSH, CDR2 LQKENI. The authors' processing: Nucleated cell number was recorded as an estimate derived from reference gene primer amplification. Libraries were prepared by immunoSEQ multiplex PCR; TCRdb keeps only in-frame clonotypes and omits some of them. V and J calls and clone size come straight from that table; D and trimming were deduced from the DNA. The table shows nearly 200,000 clones, with about 80% occurring only once. V and J are TRBV18 and TRBJ2-1; 7 nucleotides line up with TRBD2. The source material was peripheral blood. The TCR was taken from a human donor with acute or convalescent COVID-19. The donor label of this sample is uncertain. CDR3 protein: CASSQTSWDEQFF. CDR3 bases: TGTGCCAGCTCGCAGACTAGCTGGGATGAGCAGTTCTTC. The full variable domain, rest sourced from reference TRBV18 and TRBJ2-1, is NAGVMQNPRHLVRRRGQEARLRCSPMKGHSHVYWYRQLPEEGLKFMVYLQKENIIDESGMPKERFSAEFPKEGPSILRIQQVVRGDSAAYFCASSQTSWDEQFFGPGTRLTVL.